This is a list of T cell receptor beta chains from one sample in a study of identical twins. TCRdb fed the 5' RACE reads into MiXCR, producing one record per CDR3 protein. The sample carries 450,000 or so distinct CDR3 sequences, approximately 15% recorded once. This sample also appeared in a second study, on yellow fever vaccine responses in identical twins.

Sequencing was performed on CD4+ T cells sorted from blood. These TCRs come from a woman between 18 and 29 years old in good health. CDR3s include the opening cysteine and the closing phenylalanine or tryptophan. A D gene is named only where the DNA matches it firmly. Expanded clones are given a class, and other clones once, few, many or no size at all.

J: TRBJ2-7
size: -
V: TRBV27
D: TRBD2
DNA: TGTGCCAGCAGTCCGGGCGGGGGACGGTACGAGCAGTACTTC
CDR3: CASSPGGGRYEQYF

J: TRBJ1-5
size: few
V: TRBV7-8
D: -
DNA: TGTGCCAGCAGCCCCGCATGGGGAAGCAATCAGCCCCAGCATTTT
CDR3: CASSPAWGSNQPQHF

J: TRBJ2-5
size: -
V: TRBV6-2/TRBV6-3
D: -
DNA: TGTGCCAGCAGTTACCAGGGACCGTACCAAGAGACCCAGTACTTC
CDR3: CASSYQGPYQETQYF

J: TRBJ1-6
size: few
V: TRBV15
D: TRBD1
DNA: TGTGCCACCAGCAGAGATGGACAGGACAATTCACCCCTCCACTTT
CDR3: CATSRDGQDNSPLHF

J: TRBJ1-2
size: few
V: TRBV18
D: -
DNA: TGTGCCAGCTCTCCCCGCAGAGAAAACTATGGCTACACCTTC
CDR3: CASSPRRENYGYTF

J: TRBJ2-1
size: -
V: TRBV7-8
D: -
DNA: TGTGCCAGCAGCTCGTCGCGCCAGGGGAAGTGGCAGTTCTTC
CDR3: CASSSSRQGKWQFF

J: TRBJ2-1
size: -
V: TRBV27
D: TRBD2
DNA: TGTGCCAGCAGACCCGGGACTAGCGGGAGGAATGAGCAGTTCTTC
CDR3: CASRPGTSGRNEQFF

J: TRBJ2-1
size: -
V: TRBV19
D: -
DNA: TGTGCCAGTAGTATCTCCGGCTACAATGAGCAGTTCTTC
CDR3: CASSISGYNEQFF

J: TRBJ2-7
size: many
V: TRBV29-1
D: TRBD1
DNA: TGCAGCGTCGGACAGGGCTCCTACGAGCAGTACTTC
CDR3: CSVGQGSYEQYF

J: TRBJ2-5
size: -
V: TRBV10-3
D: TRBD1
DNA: TGTGCCATCAGTGGCAGGGGGCGCGGGGAGACCCAGTACTTC
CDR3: CAISGRGRGETQYF

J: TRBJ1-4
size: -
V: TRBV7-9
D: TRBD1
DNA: TGTGCCAGCAGCCAGGGACAGGGAATGACTAATGAAAAACTGTTTTTT
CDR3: CASSQGQGMTNEKLFF

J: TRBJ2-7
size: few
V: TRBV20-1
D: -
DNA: TGCAGTGCCCCCAGTTTTAGCTCCTACGAGCAGTACTTC
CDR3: CSAPSFSSYEQYF